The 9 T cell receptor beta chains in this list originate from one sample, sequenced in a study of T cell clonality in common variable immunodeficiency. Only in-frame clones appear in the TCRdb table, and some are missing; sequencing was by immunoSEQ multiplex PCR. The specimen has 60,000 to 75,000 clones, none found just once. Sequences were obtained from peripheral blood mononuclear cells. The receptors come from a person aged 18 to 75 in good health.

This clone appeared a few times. CDR3 DNA, as far as it was read: TGTGCCAGCAGCCCGCCGGGACAGCCTTACGAG. The encoded protein is CASSPPGQPYE. The CDR3 in full is CASSPPGQPYEQYF. The genes are TRBV11-1 and TRBJ2-7; 7 bases agree with TRBD1. The observed sequence ends 3 residues before the CDR3 terminus, with the missing tail filled in from the germline J gene. With V trimmed by 5 bases and J by 4 bases, 8 bases remained unmatched. The length of the CDR3 is 14 residues. Germline CDR1 is SGHAT and CDR2 is FQDESV (reference sequence).

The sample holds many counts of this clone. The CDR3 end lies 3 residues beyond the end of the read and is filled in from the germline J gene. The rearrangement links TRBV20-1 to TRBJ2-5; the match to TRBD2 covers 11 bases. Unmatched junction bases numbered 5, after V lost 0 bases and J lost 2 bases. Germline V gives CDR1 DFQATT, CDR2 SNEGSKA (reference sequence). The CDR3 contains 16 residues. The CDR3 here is CSAREKWTSGQETQYF. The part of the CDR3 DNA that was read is TGCAGTGCTAGAGAGAAATGGACTAGCGGGCAAGAGACC.

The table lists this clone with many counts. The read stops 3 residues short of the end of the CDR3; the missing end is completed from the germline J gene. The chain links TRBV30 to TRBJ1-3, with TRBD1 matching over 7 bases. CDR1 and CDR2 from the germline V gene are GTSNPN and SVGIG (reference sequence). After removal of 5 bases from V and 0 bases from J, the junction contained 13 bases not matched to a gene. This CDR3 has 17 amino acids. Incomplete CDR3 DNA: TGTGCCTGGGGCTTTCCGGGACAGACCTTCTCTGGAAACACC. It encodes CAWGFPGQTFSGNT. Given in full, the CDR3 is CAWGFPGQTFSGNTIYF. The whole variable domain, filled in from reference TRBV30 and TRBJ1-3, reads SQTIHQWPATLVQPVGSPLSLECTVEGTSNPNLYWYRQAAGRGLQLLFYSVGIGQISSEVPQNLSASRPQDRQFILSSKKLLLSDSGFYLCAWGFPGQTFSGNTIYFGEGSWLTVV.

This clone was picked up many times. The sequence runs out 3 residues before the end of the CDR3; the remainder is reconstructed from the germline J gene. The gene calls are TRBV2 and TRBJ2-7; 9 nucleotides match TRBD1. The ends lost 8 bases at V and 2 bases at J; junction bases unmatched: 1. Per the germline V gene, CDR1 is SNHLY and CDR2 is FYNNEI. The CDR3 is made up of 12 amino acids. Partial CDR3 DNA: TGTGCCAGCCGGGACAGGGCCTACGAG. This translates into CASRDRAYE. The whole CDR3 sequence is CASRDRAYEQYF.

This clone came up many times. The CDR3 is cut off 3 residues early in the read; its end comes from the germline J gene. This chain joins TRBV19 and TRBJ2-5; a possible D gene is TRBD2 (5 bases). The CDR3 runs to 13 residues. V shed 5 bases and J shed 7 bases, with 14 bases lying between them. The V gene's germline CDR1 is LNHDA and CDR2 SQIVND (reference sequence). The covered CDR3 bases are TGTGCCAGTAGTGGGTCAGCCCGGGGGACC. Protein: CASSGSARGT. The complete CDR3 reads CASSGSARGTQYF.

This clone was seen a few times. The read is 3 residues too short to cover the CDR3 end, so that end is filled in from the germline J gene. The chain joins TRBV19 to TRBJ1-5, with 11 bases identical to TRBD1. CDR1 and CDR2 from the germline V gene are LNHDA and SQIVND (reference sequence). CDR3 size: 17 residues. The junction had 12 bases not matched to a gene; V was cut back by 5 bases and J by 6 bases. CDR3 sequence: CASSPGQGAVLGQPQHF. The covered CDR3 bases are TGTGCCAGTAGTCCCGGACAGGGGGCGGTTTTGGGTCAGCCC. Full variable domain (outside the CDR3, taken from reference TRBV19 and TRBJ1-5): DGGITQSPKYLFRKEGQNVTLSCEQNLNHDAMYWYRQDPGQGLRLIYYSQIVNDFQKGDIAEGYSVSREKKESFPLTVTSAQKNPTAFYLCASSPGQGAVLGQPQHFGDGTRLSIL.

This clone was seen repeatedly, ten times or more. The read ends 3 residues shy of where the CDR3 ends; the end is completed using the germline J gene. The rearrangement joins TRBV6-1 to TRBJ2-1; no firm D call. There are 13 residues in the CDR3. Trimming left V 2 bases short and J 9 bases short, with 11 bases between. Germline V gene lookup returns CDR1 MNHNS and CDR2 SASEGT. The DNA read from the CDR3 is TGTGCCAGCAGTGAAACGCTCGGTATTGAG. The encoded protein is CASSETLGIE. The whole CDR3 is CASSETLGIEQFF.

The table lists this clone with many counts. The sequenced CDR3 bases are TGTGCCAGCAGCTTGAACCGGGGCGAG. Its translation is CASSLNRGE. The CDR3 in its entirety is CASSLNRGEQYF. V is TRBV7-2 and J is TRBJ2-7; tentatively, D is TRBD2 (5 bases). The CDR3 goes on 3 residues after the read ends, and that part is filled in from the germline J gene. Trimming stripped 3 bases from V and 6 bases from J, with 9 bases between. Germline-derived CDR1 and CDR2 are SGHTA and FQGNSA. This CDR3 is built from 12 residues.

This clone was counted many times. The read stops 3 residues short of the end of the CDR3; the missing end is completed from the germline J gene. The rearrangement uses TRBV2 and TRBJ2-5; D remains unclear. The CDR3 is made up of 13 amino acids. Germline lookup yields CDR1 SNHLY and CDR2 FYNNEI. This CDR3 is CASGTGSQLTQYF. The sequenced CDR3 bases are TGTGCCAGCGGTACCGGGTCCCAATTAACC. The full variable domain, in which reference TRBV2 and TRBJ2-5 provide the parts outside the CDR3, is EPEVTQTPSHQVTQMGQEVILRCVPISNHLYFYWYRQILGQKVEFLVSFYNNEISEKSEIFDDQFSVERPDGSNFTLKIRSTKLEDSAMYFCASGTGSQLTQYFGPGTRLLVL.